This is a list of T cell receptor beta chains from one sample in a study of shared clonotypes between healthy human individuals. TCRdb keeps only in-frame clones here, not all; method: immunoSEQ multiplex PCR. The repertoire holds about 700,000 clones, with approximately 90% as singletons. Sequenced material: naive CD8+ T cells sorted from blood. The receptor source for this set is a man aged 30-40 years in good health. CDR3s include the opening cysteine and the closing phenylalanine or tryptophan. Fields, in order: D gene, J gene, clone size, V gene, CDR3 protein, CDR3 DNA. The D gene is left open where the match is weak. Size tells how often a clone was seen (once, few, many) or the class of an expanded clone, and some rows leave it out.

D: TRBD1
J: TRBJ2-1
size: .
V: TRBV5-8
CDR3: CASSLSGGVNPYNEQFF
DNA: TGTGCCAGCAGCTTGTCAGGGGGCGTTAATCCCTACAATGAGCAGTTCTTC

D: TRBD1
J: TRBJ2-7
size: .
V: TRBV9
CDR3: CASSGRDRGYEQYF
DNA: TGTGCCAGCAGCGGCCGGGACAGGGGCTACGAGCAGTACTTC

D: .
J: TRBJ2-2
size: few
V: TRBV9
CDR3: CASSVDGSGELFF
DNA: TGTGCCAGCAGCGTAGACGGGAGCGGGGAGCTGTTTTTT

D: .
J: TRBJ2-3
size: .
V: TRBV7-6
CDR3: CASSSGTDTQYF
DNA: TGTGCCAGCAGCTCCGGGACAGATACGCAGTATTTT

D: .
J: TRBJ2-2
size: .
V: TRBV25-1
CDR3: CASSERVGDTGELFF
DNA: TGTGCCAGCAGTGAACGGGTGGGAGACACCGGGGAGCTGTTTTTT

D: TRBD1
J: TRBJ2-7
size: .
V: TRBV6-1
CDR3: CASSAWDRSYEQYF
DNA: TGTGCCAGCAGTGCGTGGGACAGGTCCTACGAGCAGTACTTC

D: .
J: TRBJ2-7
size: .
V: TRBV4-1
CDR3: CASSQGIATYEQYF
DNA: TGCGCCAGCAGCCAAGGTATAGCAACCTACGAGCAGTACTTC

D: .
J: TRBJ2-5
size: .
V: TRBV27
CDR3: CASSIKLGETQYF
DNA: TGTGCCAGCAGTATAAAGTTGGGAGAGACCCAGTACTTC

D: .
J: TRBJ1-2
size: once
V: TRBV28
CDR3: CASTFQGAVNYGYTF
DNA: TGTGCCAGCACCTTCCAGGGTGCAGTCAACTATGGCTACACCTTC

D: TRBD2
J: TRBJ2-1
size: once
V: TRBV29-1
CDR3: CSVVPLAGEPNEQFF
DNA: TGCAGCGTTGTCCCACTAGCGGGAGAGCCCAATGAGCAGTTCTTC

D: TRBD2
J: TRBJ2-2
size: .
V: TRBV14
CDR3: CASSRPGLGGGELFF
DNA: TGTGCCAGCAGTCGTCCGGGACTAGGTGGCGGGGAGCTGTTTTTT

D: .
J: TRBJ1-5
size: .
V: TRBV9
CDR3: CASSAGFSNQPQHF
DNA: TGTGCCAGCAGCGCCGGGTTTAGCAATCAGCCCCAGCATTTT

D: .
J: TRBJ2-1
size: once
V: TRBV28
CDR3: CASSTRRTVYNEQFF
DNA: TGTGCCAGCAGTACTAGGCGGACAGTCTACAATGAGCAGTTCTTC

D: .
J: TRBJ2-7
size: .
V: TRBV29-1
CDR3: CSVDGGASSSYEQYF
DNA: TGCAGCGTTGACGGGGGCGCGTCCTCCTCCTACGAGCAGTACTTC

D: .
J: TRBJ2-7
size: .
V: TRBV7-9
CDR3: CASSLALDYEQYF
DNA: TGTGCCAGCAGCTTAGCCCTAGACTACGAGCAGTACTTC

D: .
J: TRBJ1-1
size: once
V: TRBV4-2
CDR3: CASSKGLLDTEAFF
DNA: TGTGCCAGCAGCAAGGGCCTTTTGGACACTGAAGCTTTCTTT

D: TRBD1
J: TRBJ2-5
size: .
V: TRBV27
CDR3: CASSSRQGWETQYF
DNA: TGTGCCAGCAGTTCAAGACAGGGGTGGGAGACCCAGTACTTC

D: .
J: TRBJ1-1
size: .
V: TRBV27
CDR3: CASSPQGENTEAFF
DNA: TGTGCCAGCAGTCCCCAGGGAGAGAACACTGAAGCTTTCTTT

D: TRBD2
J: TRBJ2-3
size: .
V: TRBV13
CDR3: CASSLDRAGGPRDTQYF
DNA: TGTGCCAGCAGCTTAGACCGGGCGGGAGGTCCCAGGGATACGCAGTATTTT

D: .
J: TRBJ2-1
size: .
V: TRBV4-1
CDR3: CASSQEGGDEQFF
DNA: TGCGCCAGCAGCCAAGAGGGGGGAGATGAGCAGTTCTTC

D: TRBD2
J: TRBJ2-1
size: .
V: TRBV11-2
CDR3: CASSPAGDVYNEQFF
DNA: TGTGCCAGCAGCCCAGCGGGAGATGTCTACAATGAGCAGTTCTTC

D: .
J: TRBJ1-1
size: .
V: TRBV11-2
CDR3: CASSLVGPNTEAFF
DNA: TGTGCCAGCAGCTTAGTCGGGCCGAACACTGAAGCTTTCTTT

D: .
J: TRBJ2-3
size: .
V: TRBV9
CDR3: CASSYTRSTDTQYF
DNA: TGTGCCAGCTCCTACACGCGAAGCACAGATACGCAGTATTTT